Following are 22 T cell receptor beta chains from one sample sequenced in a study of vaccination and CD4 T cells after COVID-19. Treatment here: approximately nine-day PBMC culture with coronavirus spike peptide pools or control peptides (ViraFEST assay). These receptors' targets are unknown. Scientists ran DNA taken from cultured CD4+ T cells through the Oncomine TCR Beta short-read assay for sequencing. TCRdb fed the PCR reads into MiXCR, producing one record per CDR3 protein. Of some 15,000 distinct CDR3 sequences listed, about 72% are singletons. Sequenced sample: CD4+ T cells from blood, cultured in vitro. These receptors all stem from a human donor who had recovered from COVID-19.

This clonotype was observed a handful of times. The chain recombines TRBV7-3 with TRBJ2-6, with 7 positions matching TRBD1. Germline V gives CDR1 SGHTA, CDR2 FQGTGA. The CDR3 totals 18 residues. The J segment lost 2 bases and the V segment lost 1 base, leaving 8 bases of the junction unmatched. The CDR3 region is CASSLRSGQSTGANVLTF. CDR3 in DNA: TGTGCCAGCAGCTTAAGGTCGGGACAGTCAACTGGGGCCAACGTCCTGACTTTC.

The V call is TRBV10-3, the J call TRBJ2-3; D might be TRBD2 (6 bases). CDR1 is ENHRY, CDR2 SYGVKD, per germline. There are 13 residues in the CDR3. V dropped 4 bases and J dropped 5 bases, with 10 bases sitting between them. The CDR3 DNA is TGTGCCATCAGTGGGACTAACAGAGATACGCAGTATTTT. It specifies CAISGTNRDTQYF.

The chain recombines TRBV27 with TRBJ1-5; D gene unclear. From germline, CDR1 is MNHEY and CDR2 SMNVEV (reference sequence). The CDR3 is 15 amino acids. The ends were cut back, 5 bases at V and 2 bases at J, with 13 bases in the middle. CDR3 protein: CASSLTDGGNQPQHF. Here the CDR3 DNA reads TGTGCCAGCAGTCTGACGGACGGTGGCAATCAGCCCCAGCATTTT.

This clonotype has more than one count but fewer than ten. The chain combines TRBV20-1 with TRBJ1-1; D gene uncertain. V lost 1 base and J 7 bases, leaving 13 bases between the germline ends. This CDR3 has 13 amino acids. The germline gives CDR1 DFQATT, CDR2 SNEGSKA (reference sequence). Written as DNA, the CDR3 is TGCAGTGCTAGAGTTGGAGGGCGGAGTGAAGCTTTCTTT. This translates into CSARVGGRSEAFF.

This sequence joins TRBV20-1 and TRBJ1-5; 9 nucleotides match TRBD1. CDR3 length equals 16 residues. The ends lost 6 bases at V and 1 base at J; junction bases unmatched: 10. CDR1 and CDR2 from the germline V gene are DFQATT and SNEGSKA (reference sequence). The CDR3 region has the DNA TGCAGTGCACATACAGGGGGCGCAAGAAGCAATCAGCCCCAGCATTTT. As protein: CSAHTGGARSNQPQHF.

The gene calls are TRBV7-2 and TRBJ1-5; D gene ambiguous. Trimming took 5 bases from V and 2 from J, leaving 19 bases between them. CDR3 length equals 17 residues. Per the germline V gene, CDR1 is SGHTA and CDR2 is FQGNSA. CDR3 in amino acids: CASSPRTWDWGNQPQHF. The CDR3 DNA sequence: TGTGCCAGCAGCCCCAGAACATGGGATTGGGGCAATCAGCCCCAGCATTTT.

Comment on this clonotype: At one of its ends the junction is not consistent with the germline gene, which may arise from a read error. The gene calls are TRBV6-5 and TRBJ1-5, with D unresolved. The CDR3 loop spans 14 amino acids. Per the germline V gene, CDR1 is MNHEY and CDR2 is SVGAGI. The CDR3: CASRYSEEDQPQHF. DNA for the CDR3: TGTGCCAGCAGATACTCAGAGGAGGATCAGCCCCAGCATTTT.

This chain links TRBV20-1 with TRBJ2-5; 7 nucleotides align to TRBD2. CDR3 length: 13 amino acids. Trimming took 5 bases from V and 5 from J; bases not matched to a gene: 8. Looked up from germline, CDR1 is DFQATT and CDR2 is SNEGSKA (reference sequence). In DNA form, the CDR3 reads TGCAGTGCTCACTCTTCGCGGGGGGAGACCCAGTACTTC. This translates into CSAHSSRGETQYF.

The chain joins TRBV9 to TRBJ2-3; 8 positions match TRBD1. CDR3 size: 16 residues. Per the germline V gene, CDR1 is SGDLS and CDR2 is YYNGEE. V gave up 4 bases and J gave up 1 base; unmatched junction bases: 8. The CDR3 sequence is CASSFRTGGGTDTQYF. The CDR3 DNA is TGTGCCAGCAGCTTCAGAACAGGGGGTGGCACAGATACGCAGTATTTT.

The genes are TRBV24-1 and TRBJ1-6; TRBD1 aligns across 9 bases. The CDR3 runs to 15 residues. CDR1 is KGHDR, CDR2 SFDVKD, per germline. The junction had 3 bases not matched to a gene; V was cut back by 3 bases and J by 7 bases. The CDR3 coding sequence is TGTGCCACCAGTGATGGGACAGGGCCAAATTCACCCCTCCACTTT. Residues: CATSDGTGPNSPLHF.

This clonotype was seen just once. The rearrangement links TRBV7-3 to TRBJ2-3; D perhaps matches TRBD2 (6 bases). Trimming removed 6 bases from V and 3 bases from J, with 16 bases in between. The CDR3 loop spans 15 amino acids. Germline-derived CDR1 and CDR2 are SGHTA and FQGTGA. The CDR3 nucleotides are TGTGCCAGCAGACTGCGCGGGACCCCAACAGATACGCAGTATTTT. This translates into CASRLRGTPTDTQYF.

This clonotype came up once. The chain joins TRBV7-9 to TRBJ1-2, with D perhaps TRBD1 (6 bases). The germline CDR1 and CDR2 sequences are SEHNR and FQNEAQ (reference sequence). Trimming pared 5 bases from V and 4 bases from J, leaving 11 bases between. The CDR3 extends over 13 amino acids. The CDR3 sequence is CASSTGQSYGYTF. CDR3 sequence (DNA): TGTGCCAGCAGCACCGGACAGTCCTATGGCTACACCTTC.

This clonotype is categorized as medium-sized (0.01 to 0.1%). The J gene is TRBJ1-2, the V gene TRBV18; 10 positions match TRBD1. The length of the CDR3 is 19 residues. Germline V gene sequence: CDR1 KGHSH, CDR2 LQKENI. The V gene end was trimmed by 3 bases and the J gene end by 6 bases; junction bases not matched to a gene: 19. As DNA, the CDR3 is TGTGCCAGCTCACCCTATCATGCGACAGGGGGCCTACAAAAGGATGGCTACACCTTC. Translated, it gives CASSPYHATGGLQKDGYTF.

The chain joins TRBV6-2 or TRBV6-3 to TRBJ1-1; 7 bases line up with TRBD1. In germline, CDR1 is MNHEY, CDR2 SVGEGT. V was pared by 4 bases and J by 5 bases, with 4 bases of the junction left unmatched. The CDR3 consists of 13 residues. The CDR3 is CASSWGTVTEAFF. For the CDR3, the DNA is TGTGCCAGCAGTTGGGGGACAGTTACTGAAGCTTTCTTT.

V gene TRBV7-6 combines with J gene TRBJ1-2; D is unclear. With 6 bases removed from V and 0 bases from J, the gap between germline ends came to 14 bases. Germline values: CDR1 SGHVS, CDR2 FNYEAQ. CDR3 length: 15 residues. The CDR3 DNA reads TGTGCCAGCAGTTTTCGTTCGGGCCCTAACTATGGCTACACCTTC. Protein sequence: CASSFRSGPNYGYTF.

The chain is built from TRBV11-1 and TRBJ2-2; D not resolved. The V gene's germline CDR1 is SGHAT and CDR2 FQDESV (reference sequence). The germline V and J ends were trimmed by 5 bases and 1 base, with 11 bases remaining between them. This CDR3 comprises 15 residues. CDR3 loop: CASSQVPGNTGELFF. The DNA of the CDR3 is TGTGCCAGCAGCCAGGTACCCGGGAACACCGGGGAGCTGTTTTTT.

CDR3 sequence: CSASGGQETLAGYTF. The CDR3 DNA sequence: TGCAGTGCTTCGGGGGGACAGGAGACATTAGCCGGCTACACCTTC. This sequence joins TRBV20-1 and TRBJ1-2; 8 nucleotides match TRBD1. Trimming cost V 5 bases and J 8 bases; bases outside gene matches: 16. The CDR3 sequence is 15 residues long. Looked up from germline, CDR1 is DFQATT and CDR2 is SNEGSKA (reference sequence).

The DNA for the CDR3 is TGTGCCAGCAGCTTAGGACAGGACTCAGGGGGCTACACCTTC. Residues: CASSLGQDSGGYTF. The chain links TRBV7-9 to TRBJ1-2; D perhaps matches TRBD1 (6 bases). This CDR3 has 14 amino acids. The V end was cut by 1 base, the J end by 8 bases, with 14 bases between. Germline values: CDR1 SEHNR, CDR2 FQNEAQ (reference sequence). Complete variable domain (other parts from reference TRBV7-9 and TRBJ1-2): DTGVSQNPRHKITKRGQNVTFRCDPISEHNRLYWYRQTLGQGPEFLTYFQNEAQLEKSRLLSDRFSAERPKGSFSTLEIQRTEQGDSAMYLCASSLGQDSGGYTFGSGTRLTVV.

This clonotype was seen more than once but under ten times. This sequence joins TRBV20-1 and TRBJ1-1; 9 bases map to TRBD1. J was trimmed by 1 base and V by 0 bases; bases with no gene match: 3. Germline loops: CDR1 DFQATT, CDR2 SNEGSKA (reference sequence). CDR3 size: 15 residues. Here the CDR3 reads CSARDTGGKNTEAFF. The CDR3 DNA reads as TGCAGTGCTAGAGATACAGGGGGCAAGAACACTGAAGCTTTCTTT.

This chain joins TRBV20-1 and TRBJ1-6; D possibly corresponds to TRBD1 (5 bases). The length of the CDR3 is 15 residues. V dropped 6 bases and J dropped 0 bases, with 12 bases sitting between them. Germline CDR1 DFQATT, CDR2 SNEGSKA (reference sequence). The CDR3 loop reads CSARGTSSYNSPLHF. CDR3 DNA sequence: TGCAGTGCAAGGGGAACCAGCTCCTATAATTCACCCCTCCACTTT.

J is TRBJ2-5 and V is TRBV6-2 or TRBV6-3; 7 nucleotides match TRBD2. CDR1 MNHEY and CDR2 SVGEGT come from the germline V gene. The V gene end was trimmed by 2 bases and the J gene end by 5 bases; junction bases not matched to a gene: 14. This CDR3 region has 17 residues. CDR3 nucleotide sequence: TGTGCCAGCAGTTACCCCATAAAAGGGCGGGAGCGCGAGACCCAGTACTTC. It specifies CASSYPIKGRERETQYF.

This clonotype was detected only a few times. The genes are TRBV28 and TRBJ1-5, with 9 bases matching TRBD1. The CDR3 runs to 15 residues. In germline, CDR1 is MDHEN, CDR2 SYDVKM. With 5 bases clipped from V and 5 bases from J, the junction kept 7 bases outside the gene matches. This CDR3 reads CASSLTGGRDQPQHF. In nucleotides, the CDR3 is TGTGCCAGCAGTCTCACAGGGGGCAGGGATCAGCCCCAGCATTTT.